This T cell receptor beta chain is from a study of human T cells and chemical hapten exposure. This CDR3 is 18 amino acids long. Germline loops: CDR1 LGHNA, CDR2 YNFKEQ. The V segment lost 0 bases and the J segment 1 base; nucleotides outside the gene matches: 10. As for time point: patch test 1, 2 weeks after DPC sensitization. As to treatment: therapeutic diphenylcyclopropenone sensitization with weekly scalp DPC. TCRdb re-called the RACE reads through MiXCR, storing one row per CDR3 protein. The sample includes approximately 110,000 distinct CDR3 sequences, around 10% seen only once; the top ten take approximately 3.5%. This clonotype was counted ten times or more.

The J gene is TRBJ2-5, the V gene TRBV4-2, with 8 bases matching TRBD2. The starting material was whole blood, obtained in connection with sensitization to the hapten diphenylcyclopropenone (DPC). The sequence derives from a woman in her thirties or forties with alopecia areata. Some clones in this sample may be carry-over from other donors' samples. This chain's CDR3 is CASSQDGLAGTSQETQYF. CDR3 DNA: TGTGCCAGCAGCCAAGACGGGTTAGCGGGGACCTCCCAAGAGACCCAGTACTTC.